A single T cell receptor beta chain is shown here with its context. The entry originates in a study of cytomegalovirus exposure and HLA in healthy donors. PCR used 60 Vbeta primers and 13 Jbeta primers. Some clones are missing from TCRdb's copy, which holds only in-frame ones; the method was immunoSEQ multiplex PCR. This sample's clone table lists approximately 70,000 clones. CDR1 is LNHDA and CDR2 is SQIVND in the germline V gene (reference sequence). V gave up 5 bases and J gave up 8 bases, with 10 bases separating them. This CDR3 is 13 amino acids long. V gene TRBV19 combines with J gene TRBJ1-6; no clear D. This clonotype originated in a woman between 40 and 50 years old in good health and CMV-seropositive. Sequencing was performed on PBMCs. CDR3 in DNA: TGTGCCAGTAGTGTTAACAGAGATTCACCCCTCCACTTT. Translation gives CASSVNRDSPLHF.